These 5 T cell receptor beta chains were all obtained from the same sample, sequenced in a study of shared clonotypes between healthy human individuals. Some clones are missing from TCRdb's copy, which holds only in-frame ones; the method was immunoSEQ multiplex PCR. Altogether about 690,000 clones are present, 90% being singletons, with the ten largest covering roughly 36%. The sequenced sample was memory CD8+ T cells from PBMCs. The subset: CD45RO+ cells pooled with CCR7-negative TemRA cells. The receptor set was obtained from a man between 18 and 29 years old in good health. Some clones in this sample may be carry-over from other donors' samples.

The V call is TRBV27, the J call TRBJ2-2, with 8 bases aligning to TRBD1. Unmatched junction bases numbered 8, after V lost 5 bases and J lost 6 bases. CDR1 MNHEY and CDR2 SMNVEV come from the germline V gene (reference sequence). CDR3 length: 15 residues. The CDR3 coding sequence is TGTGCCAGCAGTCCCCGCCAGGGGGCGGCCGGGGAGCTGTTTTTT. Translating gives CASSPRQGAAGELFF.

This clone was counted once. The rearrangement joins TRBV4-1 to TRBJ2-2, with a possible D match to TRBD2 (6 bases). The V gene lost 3 bases and the J gene lost 5 bases, with 13 bases spanning the gap. Germline loops: CDR1 MGHRA, CDR2 YSYEKL. The length of the CDR3 is 15 residues. CDR3 nucleotide sequence: TGCGCCAGCAGCCAGGGTCGTGCGGGAACCGGGGAGCTGTTTTTT. Translated: CASSQGRAGTGELFF.

This chain uses TRBV11-3 with TRBJ1-1, with TRBD1 matching over 10 bases. From germline, CDR1 is SGHNT and CDR2 YENEEA. The CDR3 totals 13 residues. After removal of 5 bases from V and 8 bases from J, the junction contained 5 bases not matched to a gene. The CDR3 here is CASSARQGAEAFF. The DNA for the CDR3 is TGTGCCAGCAGCGCCCGACAGGGGGCCGAAGCTTTCTTT.

V and J are TRBV25-1 and TRBJ2-5; D uncertain. The CDR3 length is 14 residues. The ends were cut back, 4 bases at V and 2 bases at J, with 11 bases in the middle. Germline CDR1 MGHDK, CDR2 SYGVNS. The CDR3 loop reads CASSVTERQETQYF. The CDR3 DNA follows: TGTGCCAGCAGTGTAACGGAGAGGCAAGAGACCCAGTACTTC.

The chain couples TRBV6-4 to TRBJ2-3; D unresolved. The germline V and J ends were trimmed by 4 bases and 0 bases, with 11 bases remaining between them. Germline V gene data show CDR1 as MRHNA and CDR2 as SNTAGT. The CDR3 is 15 residues long. The CDR3 protein is CASSANGGSTDTQYF. DNA for the CDR3: TGTGCCAGCAGTGCGAATGGCGGCAGCACAGATACGCAGTATTTT.